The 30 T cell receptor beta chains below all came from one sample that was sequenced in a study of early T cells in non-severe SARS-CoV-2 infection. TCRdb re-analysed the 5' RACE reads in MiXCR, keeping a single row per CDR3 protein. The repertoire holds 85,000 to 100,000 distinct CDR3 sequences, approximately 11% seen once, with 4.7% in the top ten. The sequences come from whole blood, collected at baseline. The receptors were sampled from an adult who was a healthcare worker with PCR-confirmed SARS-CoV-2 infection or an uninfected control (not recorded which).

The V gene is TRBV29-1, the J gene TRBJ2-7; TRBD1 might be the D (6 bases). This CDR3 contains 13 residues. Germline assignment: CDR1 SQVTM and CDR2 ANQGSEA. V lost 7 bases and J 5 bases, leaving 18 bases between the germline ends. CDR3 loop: CSGMTGTTDEQYF. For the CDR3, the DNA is TGCAGCGGAATGACCGGGACAACGGACGAGCAGTACTTC.

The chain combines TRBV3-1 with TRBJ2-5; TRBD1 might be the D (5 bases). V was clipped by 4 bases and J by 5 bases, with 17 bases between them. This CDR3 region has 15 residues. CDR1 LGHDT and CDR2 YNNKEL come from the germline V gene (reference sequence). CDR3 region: CASSPQGLRAETQYF. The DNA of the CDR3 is TGTGCCAGCAGCCCGCAGGGTTTACGGGCGGAGACCCAGTACTTC.

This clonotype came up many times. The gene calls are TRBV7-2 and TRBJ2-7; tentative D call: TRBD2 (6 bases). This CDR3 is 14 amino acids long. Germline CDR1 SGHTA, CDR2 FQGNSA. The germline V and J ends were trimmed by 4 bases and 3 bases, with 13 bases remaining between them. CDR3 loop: CASSSRLGIYEQYF. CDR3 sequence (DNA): TGTGCCAGCAGCTCGCGACTAGGAATCTACGAGCAGTACTTC.

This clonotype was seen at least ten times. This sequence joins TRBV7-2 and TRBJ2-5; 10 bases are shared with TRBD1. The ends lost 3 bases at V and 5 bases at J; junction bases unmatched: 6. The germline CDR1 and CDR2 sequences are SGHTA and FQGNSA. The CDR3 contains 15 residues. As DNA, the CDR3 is TGTGCCAGCAGCTTCCAGACAGGGGGCGACGAGACCCAGTACTTC. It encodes CASSFQTGGDETQYF.

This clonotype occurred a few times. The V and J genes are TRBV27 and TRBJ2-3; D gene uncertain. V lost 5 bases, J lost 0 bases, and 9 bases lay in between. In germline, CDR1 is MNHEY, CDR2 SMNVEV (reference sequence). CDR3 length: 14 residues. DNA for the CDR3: TGTGCCAGCAGTCCCTACCGCAGCACAGATACGCAGTATTTT. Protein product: CASSPYRSTDTQYF.

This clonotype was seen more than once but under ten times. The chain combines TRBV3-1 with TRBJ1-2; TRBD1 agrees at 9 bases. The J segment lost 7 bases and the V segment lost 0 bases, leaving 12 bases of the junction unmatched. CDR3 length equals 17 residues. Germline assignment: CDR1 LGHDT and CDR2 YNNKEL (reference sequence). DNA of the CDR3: TGTGCCAGCAGCCAAGACCTGGGACAGGGCACGTCGGGTGGCTACACCTTC. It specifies CASSQDLGQGTSGGYTF.

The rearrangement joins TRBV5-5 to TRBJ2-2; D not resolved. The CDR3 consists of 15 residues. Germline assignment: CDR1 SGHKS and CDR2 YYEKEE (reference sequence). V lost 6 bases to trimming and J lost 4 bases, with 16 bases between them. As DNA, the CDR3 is TGTGCCAGCAACGCCTTCCCCCAAGTCACCGGGGAGCTGTTTTTT. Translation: CASNAFPQVTGELFF.

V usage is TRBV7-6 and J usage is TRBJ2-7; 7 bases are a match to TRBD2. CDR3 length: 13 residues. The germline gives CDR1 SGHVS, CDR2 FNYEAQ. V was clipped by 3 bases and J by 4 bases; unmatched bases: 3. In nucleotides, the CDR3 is TGTGCCAGCAGCTTCGGGGAGGGATACGAGCAGTACTTC. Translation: CASSFGEGYEQYF.

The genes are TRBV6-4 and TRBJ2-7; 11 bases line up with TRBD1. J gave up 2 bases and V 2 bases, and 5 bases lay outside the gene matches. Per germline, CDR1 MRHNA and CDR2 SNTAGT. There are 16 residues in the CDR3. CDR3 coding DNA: TGTGCCAGCAGTGACGGGGGGACAGGGGGAACCTACGAGCAGTACTTC. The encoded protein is CASSDGGTGGTYEQYF.

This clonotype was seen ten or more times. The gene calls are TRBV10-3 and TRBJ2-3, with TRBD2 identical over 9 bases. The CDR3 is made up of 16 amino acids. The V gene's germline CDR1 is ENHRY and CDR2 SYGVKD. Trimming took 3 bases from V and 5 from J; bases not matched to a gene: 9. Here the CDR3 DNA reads TGTGCCATCAGTGACTCCCGGATAGCGGGAGAAGATACGCAGTATTTT. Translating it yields CAISDSRIAGEDTQYF.

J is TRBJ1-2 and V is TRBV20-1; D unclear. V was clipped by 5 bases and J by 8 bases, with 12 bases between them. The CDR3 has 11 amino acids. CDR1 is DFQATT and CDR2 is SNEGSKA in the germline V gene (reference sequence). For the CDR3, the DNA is TGCAGTGCTCGGGAGCAGGCGGGCTACACCTTC. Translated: CSAREQAGYTF.

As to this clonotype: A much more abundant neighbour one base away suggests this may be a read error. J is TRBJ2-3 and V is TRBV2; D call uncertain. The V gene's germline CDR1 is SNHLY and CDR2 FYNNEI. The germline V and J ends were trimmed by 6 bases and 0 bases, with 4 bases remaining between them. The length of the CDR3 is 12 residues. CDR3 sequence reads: CASRDSTDTQYF. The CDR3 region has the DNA TGTGCCAGCAGAGACAGCACAGATACGCAGTATTTT.

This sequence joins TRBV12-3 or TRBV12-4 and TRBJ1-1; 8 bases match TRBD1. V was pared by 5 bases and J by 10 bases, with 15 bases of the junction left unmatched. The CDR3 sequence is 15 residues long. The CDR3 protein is CASSAKPGGVRGAFF. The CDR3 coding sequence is TGTGCCAGCAGTGCGAAACCAGGGGGCGTCAGGGGAGCTTTCTTT.

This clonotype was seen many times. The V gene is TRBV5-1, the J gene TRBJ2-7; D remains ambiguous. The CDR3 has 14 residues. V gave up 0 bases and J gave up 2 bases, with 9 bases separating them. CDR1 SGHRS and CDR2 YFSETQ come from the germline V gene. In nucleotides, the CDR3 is TGCGCCAGCAGCTTGGAGGTGACTCCCTACGAGCAGTACTTC. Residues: CASSLEVTPYEQYF.

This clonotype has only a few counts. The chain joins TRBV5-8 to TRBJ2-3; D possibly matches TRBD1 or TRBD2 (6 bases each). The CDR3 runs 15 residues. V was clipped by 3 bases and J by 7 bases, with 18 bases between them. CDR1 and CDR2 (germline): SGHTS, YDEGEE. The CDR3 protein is CASSSPAGGTNTQYF. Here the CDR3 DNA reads TGTGCCAGCAGCTCCCCGGCCGGGGGCACGAATACGCAGTATTTT.

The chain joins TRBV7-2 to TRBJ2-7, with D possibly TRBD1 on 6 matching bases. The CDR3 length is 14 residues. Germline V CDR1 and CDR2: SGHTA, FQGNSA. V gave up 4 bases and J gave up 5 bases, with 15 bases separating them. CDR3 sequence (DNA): TGTGCCAGCAGCTCCCTCAGGGGCCCCAACGAGCAGTACTTC. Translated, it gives CASSSLRGPNEQYF. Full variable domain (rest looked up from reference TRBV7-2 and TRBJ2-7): GAGVSQSPSNKVTEKGKDVELRCDPISGHTALYWYRQSLGQGLEFLIYFQGNSAPDKSGLPSDRFSAERTGGSVSTLTIQRTQQEDSAVYLCASSSLRGPNEQYFGPGTRLTVT.

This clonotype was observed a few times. The CDR3 is CASSPNRGIGGNTIYF. As DNA, the CDR3 is TGTGCCAGCAGTCCGAACAGGGGGATAGGGGGAAACACCATATATTTT. The V call is TRBV12-3 or TRBV12-4, the J call TRBJ1-3; 8 bases are shared with TRBD1. V lost 5 bases, J lost 4 bases, and 10 bases stayed unmatched. This CDR3 comprises 16 residues.

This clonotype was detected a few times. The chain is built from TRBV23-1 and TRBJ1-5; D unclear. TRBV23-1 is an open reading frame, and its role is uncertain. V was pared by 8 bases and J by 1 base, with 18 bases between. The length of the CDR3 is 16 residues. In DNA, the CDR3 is TGCGCCAGCCACCCGATGGAGGGAAAGAGCAATCAGCCCCAGCATTTT. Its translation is CASHPMEGKSNQPQHF.

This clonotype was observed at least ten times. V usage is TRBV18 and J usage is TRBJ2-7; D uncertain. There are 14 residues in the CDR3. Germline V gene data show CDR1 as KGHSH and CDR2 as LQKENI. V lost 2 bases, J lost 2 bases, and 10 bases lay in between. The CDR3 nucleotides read TGTGCCAGCTCACCATTCGGCAAAACCTACGAGCAGTACTTC. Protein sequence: CASSPFGKTYEQYF.

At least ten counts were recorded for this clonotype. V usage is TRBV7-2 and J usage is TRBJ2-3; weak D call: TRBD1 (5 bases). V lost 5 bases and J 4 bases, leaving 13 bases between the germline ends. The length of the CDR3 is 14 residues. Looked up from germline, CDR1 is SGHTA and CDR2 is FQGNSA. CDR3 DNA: TGTGCCAGCAGCCCGGAGACAGTGGCAGATACGCAGTATTTT. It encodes CASSPETVADTQYF.

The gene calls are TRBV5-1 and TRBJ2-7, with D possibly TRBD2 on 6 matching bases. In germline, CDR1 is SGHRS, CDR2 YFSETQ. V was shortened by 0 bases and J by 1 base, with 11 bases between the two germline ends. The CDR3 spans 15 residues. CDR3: CASSLVGSVSYEQYF. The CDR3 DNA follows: TGCGCCAGCAGCTTGGTCGGGAGTGTGTCCTACGAGCAGTACTTC.

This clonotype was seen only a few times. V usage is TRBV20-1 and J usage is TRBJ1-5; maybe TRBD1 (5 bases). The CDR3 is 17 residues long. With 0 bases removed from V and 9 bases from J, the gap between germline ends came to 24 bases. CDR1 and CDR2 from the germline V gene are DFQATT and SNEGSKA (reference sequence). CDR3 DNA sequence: TGCAGTGCTAGAGATTCGGGGGACCCACGGTCACATCTGCCCCAGCATTTT. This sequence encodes CSARDSGDPRSHLPQHF.

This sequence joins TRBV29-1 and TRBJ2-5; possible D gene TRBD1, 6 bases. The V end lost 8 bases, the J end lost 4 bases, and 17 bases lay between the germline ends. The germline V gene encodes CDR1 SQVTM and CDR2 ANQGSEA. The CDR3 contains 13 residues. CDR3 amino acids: CSFSKGVRETQYF. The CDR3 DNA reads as TGCAGCTTTTCCAAGGGGGTACGAGAGACCCAGTACTTC.

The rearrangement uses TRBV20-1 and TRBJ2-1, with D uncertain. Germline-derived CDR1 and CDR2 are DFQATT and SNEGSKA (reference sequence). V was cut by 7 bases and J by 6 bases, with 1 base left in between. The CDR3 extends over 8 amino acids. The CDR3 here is CSVNEQFF. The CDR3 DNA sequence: TGCAGTGTCAATGAGCAGTTCTTC.

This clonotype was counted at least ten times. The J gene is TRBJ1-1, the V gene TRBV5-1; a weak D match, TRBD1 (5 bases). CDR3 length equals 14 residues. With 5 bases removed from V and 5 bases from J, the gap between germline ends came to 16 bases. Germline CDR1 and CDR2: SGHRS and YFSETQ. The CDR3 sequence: CASSSGPGGTEAFF. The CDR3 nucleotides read TGCGCCAGCAGTTCTGGGCCCGGGGGGACTGAAGCTTTCTTT. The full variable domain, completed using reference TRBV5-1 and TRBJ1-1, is KAGVTQTPRYLIKTRGQQVTLSCSPISGHRSVSWYQQTPGQGLQFLFEYFSETQRNKGNFPGRFSGRQFSNSRSEMNVSTLELGDSALYLCASSSGPGGTEAFFGQGTRLTVV.

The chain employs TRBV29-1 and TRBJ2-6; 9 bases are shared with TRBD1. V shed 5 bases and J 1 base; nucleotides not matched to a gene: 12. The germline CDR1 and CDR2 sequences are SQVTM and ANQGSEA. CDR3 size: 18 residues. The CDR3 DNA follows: TGCAGCGTTACTGATCCGGGACAGGGCTTATCTGGGGCCAACGTCCTGACTTTC. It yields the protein CSVTDPGQGLSGANVLTF. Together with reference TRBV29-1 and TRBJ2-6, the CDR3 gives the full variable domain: SAVISQKPSRDICQRGTSLTIQCQVDSQVTMMFWYRQQPGQSLTLIATANQGSEATYESGFVIDKFPISRPNLTFSTLTVSNMSPEDSSIYLCSVTDPGQGLSGANVLTFGAGSRLTVL.

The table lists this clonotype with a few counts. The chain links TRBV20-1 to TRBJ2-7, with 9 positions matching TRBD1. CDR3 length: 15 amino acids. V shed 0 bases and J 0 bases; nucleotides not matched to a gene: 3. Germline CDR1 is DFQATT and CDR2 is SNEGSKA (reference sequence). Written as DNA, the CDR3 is TGCAGTGCTAGAGATGGGACAGGGCCCTCCTACGAGCAGTACTTC. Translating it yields CSARDGTGPSYEQYF.

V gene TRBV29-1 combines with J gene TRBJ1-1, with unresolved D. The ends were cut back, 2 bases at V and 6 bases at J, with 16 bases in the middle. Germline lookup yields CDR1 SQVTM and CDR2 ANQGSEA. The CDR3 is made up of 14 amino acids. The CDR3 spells CSVEKWGLTPEAFF. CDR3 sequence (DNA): TGCAGCGTTGAAAAGTGGGGTCTTACACCTGAAGCTTTCTTT.

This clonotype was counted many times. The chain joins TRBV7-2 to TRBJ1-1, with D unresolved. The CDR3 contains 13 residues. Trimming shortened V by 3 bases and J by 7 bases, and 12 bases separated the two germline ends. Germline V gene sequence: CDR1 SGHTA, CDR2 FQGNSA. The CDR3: CASSFLSEDEAFF. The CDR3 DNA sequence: TGTGCCAGCAGCTTCCTTTCCGAGGATGAAGCTTTCTTT.

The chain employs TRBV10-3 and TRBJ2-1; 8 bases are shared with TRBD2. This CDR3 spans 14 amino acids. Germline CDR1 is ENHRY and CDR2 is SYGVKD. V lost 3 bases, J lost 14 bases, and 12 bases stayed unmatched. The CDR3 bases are TGTGCCATCAGTGACGTAGCGGGGCTGGCGTTAGAGTTCTTC. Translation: CAISDVAGLALEFF.